The text below deals with one T cell receptor beta chain. This clonotype was seen ten or more times. Its recognized antigen is unknown. No base-level quality is on record; no much larger clone is a single base apart. The sample comes from a study of T-cell memory formation after mild COVID-19 (dated by TCRdb to about 2021). Regarding the research as a whole: TCR sequence clusters from the two donors were largely donor specific. T-cell clones expanding and contracting after mild COVID-19 in a couple of donors were tracked by longitudinal TCRalpha and TCRbeta repertoire sequencing. Two young, previously healthy adult volunteers made up the cohort, one male and one female. On the study overall, not on this receptor specifically: From day 15 to 85, contracting clones showed balanced CD4/CD8 phenotypes, whereas a second wave of clones that expanded from day 15 to 37 leaned towards CD4+. The second-wave clones that peaked on day 37 were not confirmed to be SARS-CoV-2 specific. Some responding clones were found in pre-infection memory, which suggests that pre-existing cross-reactive memory T cells took part in the SARS-CoV-2 response. Contracting CD4+ clones appeared mostly in the CM and EM memory subsets, whereas CD8+ clones were enriched in EMRA. Only two mild cases were covered in the study, and larger cohorts including severe cases with pre-infection samples were considered necessary.

Ficoll-Paque density gradient centrifugation was used to isolate PBMCs. The instrument given in TCRdb is Illumina NovaSeq 6000. TCRalpha and TCRbeta cDNA libraries were constructed by 5'RACE with constant-segment primers, with sample barcodes and unique molecular identifiers being introduced. Trizol reagent was used to extract RNA from every sample. Amplification of the libraries took two PCR steps, and the second step added a second sample barcode plus Illumina TruSeq adapters. Sequencing of the libraries was done on an Illumina NovaSeq, producing 2 x 150 bp paired-end reads. The source study handled its data this way. The reads were demultiplexed and collapsed into UMI-guided consensus sequences using migec v1.2.7. Using mixcr v2.1.11, UMI consensuses were aligned to TRA and TRB V and J templates and then assembled into clonotypes. A clonotype was counted as expanded or contracted only when both edgeR and NoisET called the clonotype significant, with the noise models trained on biological replicates. edgeR calls used a false discovery rate-adjusted p below 0.01 and a log2 fold-change threshold of 1. As an exploratory analysis of dynamics, max-normalized trajectories of the 1000 most abundant clonotypes were examined with PCA combined with hierarchical clustering. Separately sequenced CD4+ and CD8+ repertoires were used to assign a CD4 or CD8 phenotype to each responding clone. The public reads were quality trimmed at Q25 with fastp and then assembled into clones with MiXCR by TCRdb, keeping productive beta chains. A single entry per CDR3 protein holds the most common genes and DNA from its merged rows. TCRdb, not the original authors, processed these V and J calls. This sample gives 15,000 to 20,000 distinct CDR3 sequences in total; approximately 23% of them show up just once. Roughly three fifths of the sample is held by the ten biggest clonotypes.

Including cysteine and phenylalanine, the CDR3 has 14 amino acids. Of the read, only the CDR3 DNA is kept; its 42 bases are in frame from base 1. V gives up 2 bases and J gives up 1 base, and the segment between their germline ends measures 5 bases. The germline V gene provides CDR1 KGHSH and CDR2 LQKENI. The rearrangement joined TRBV18 to TRBJ2-2; TRBD2 is a possible D gene, resting on 5 matching bases. The TCR was taken from a man between 18 and 35 years old who had mild COVID-19 (a few samples of this study predate the infection). The sample titles of this study are shuffled in the database, so cell type and time point are left out; the donor was told from shared clones. Material for sequencing was PBMCs or a T cell subset sorted from them (not recorded which). The sequenced DNA: TGTGCCAGCTCACCAGCGGGGAACACCGGGGAGCTGTTTTTT. The encoded protein is CASSPAGNTGELFF.